A selection of T cell receptor beta chains follows, all from one sample in a study of a mutant IDH1 vaccine in newly diagnosed glioma. Sequenced by immunoSEQ multiplex PCR; TCRdb stores in-frame clones only, minus some. Among some 30,000 clones, roughly nine tenths were seen once, and the ten largest hold 20%. The antigens these receptors bind are not known. Material: PBMCs, obtained from a glioma patient whose treatment included an IDH1 peptide vaccine. All receptors come from a young man with glioma. CDR3s include the opening cysteine and the closing phenylalanine or tryptophan. Each record gives: clone size, D gene, J gene, V gene, CDR3 protein, CDR3 DNA. A D gene is named only where the DNA matches it firmly. A clone size is listed for some rows: how often the clone was seen (once, few, many), or a class if it is expanded.

clone_size: once
d_call: .
j_call: TRBJ1-4
v_call: TRBV5-1
cdr3_aa: CASGDGSVSEKLFF
cdr3_nt: TGCGCCAGCGGGGACGGCTCAGTGTCTGAAAAACTGTTTTTT

clone_size: .
d_call: .
j_call: TRBJ2-4
v_call: TRBV7-9
cdr3_aa: CASSPGPSGQNIQYF
cdr3_nt: TGTGCCAGCAGCCCCGGGCCTTCGGGGCAAAACATTCAGTACTTC

clone_size: .
d_call: .
j_call: TRBJ2-3
v_call: TRBV14
cdr3_aa: CASSQDIGGDTQYF
cdr3_nt: TGTGCCAGCAGCCAAGATATCGGGGGAGATACGCAGTATTTT

clone_size: .
d_call: .
j_call: TRBJ2-5
v_call: TRBV5-1
cdr3_aa: CASSLPSGPRETQYF
cdr3_nt: TGCGCCAGCAGTTTGCCTTCCGGGCCAAGGGAGACCCAGTACTTC

clone_size: .
d_call: TRBD1
j_call: TRBJ1-1
v_call: TRBV10-2
cdr3_aa: CASVGTGALNTEAFF
cdr3_nt: TGCGCCAGCGTTGGGACAGGCGCCCTGAACACTGAAGCTTTCTTT

clone_size: .
d_call: .
j_call: TRBJ2-2
v_call: TRBV19
cdr3_aa: CACSGKHTGELFF
cdr3_nt: TGTGCCTGCTCAGGGAAACACACCGGGGAGCTGTTTTTT

clone_size: .
d_call: .
j_call: TRBJ2-1
v_call: TRBV15
cdr3_aa: CATSRGSTSGNYNEQFF
cdr3_nt: TGTGCCACCAGCAGGGGTTCGACTAGTGGAAATTACAATGAGCAGTTCTTC

clone_size: few
d_call: .
j_call: TRBJ1-1
v_call: TRBV9
cdr3_aa: CASSPRGYTEAFF
cdr3_nt: TGTGCCAGCAGCCCGAGGGGCTACACTGAAGCTTTCTTT

clone_size: .
d_call: .
j_call: TRBJ1-3
v_call: TRBV30
cdr3_aa: CAWSAAGNTIYF
cdr3_nt: TGTGCCTGGAGTGCAGCCGGAAACACCATATATTTT

clone_size: .
d_call: TRBD1
j_call: TRBJ2-7
v_call: TRBV4-2
cdr3_aa: CASSQDPSGQGGYEQYF
cdr3_nt: TGTGCCAGCAGCCAGGACCCTTCCGGACAGGGGGGCTACGAGCAGTACTTC

clone_size: .
d_call: .
j_call: TRBJ2-2
v_call: TRBV6-5
cdr3_aa: CASLPGANTGELFF
cdr3_nt: TGTGCCAGCCTCCCCGGGGCGAACACCGGGGAGCTGTTTTTT

clone_size: .
d_call: TRBD2
j_call: TRBJ2-1
v_call: TRBV5-6
cdr3_aa: CASSSGTSGSNEQFF
cdr3_nt: TGTGCCAGCAGCTCAGGGACTAGCGGGAGCAATGAGCAGTTCTTC

clone_size: .
d_call: TRBD1
j_call: TRBJ1-6
v_call: TRBV7-2
cdr3_aa: CASSSGQVYSPLHF
cdr3_nt: TGTGCCAGCAGCTCGGGACAGGTTTATTCACCCCTCCACTTT

clone_size: .
d_call: .
j_call: TRBJ2-1
v_call: TRBV5-6
cdr3_aa: CASRSSASRTRDREPTPFF
cdr3_nt: TGTGCCAGCAGGAGCTCTGCCAGCAGGACCCGGGACCGGGAACCTACCCCGTTCTTC

clone_size: .
d_call: TRBD2
j_call: TRBJ2-7
v_call: TRBV4-1
cdr3_aa: CASSTSGGYEQYF
cdr3_nt: TGCGCCAGCAGTACTAGCGGGGGCTACGAGCAGTACTTC

clone_size: .
d_call: .
j_call: TRBJ2-2
v_call: TRBV10-3
cdr3_aa: CAISVEGIPDTGELFF
cdr3_nt: TGTGCCATCAGTGTAGAGGGTATCCCGGACACCGGGGAGCTGTTTTTT

clone_size: .
d_call: .
j_call: TRBJ2-5
v_call: TRBV25-1
cdr3_aa: CASSGGVRRRETQYF
cdr3_nt: TGTGCCAGCAGTGGAGGCGTAAGGAGGCGGGAGACCCAGTACTTC

clone_size: once
d_call: .
j_call: TRBJ1-3
v_call: TRBV7-9
cdr3_aa: CASSLAQGSGNTIYF
cdr3_nt: TGTGCCAGCAGCTTAGCGCAGGGCTCTGGAAACACCATATATTTT

clone_size: .
d_call: TRBD1
j_call: TRBJ2-7
v_call: TRBV29-1
cdr3_aa: CSVNKRTGRYEQYF
cdr3_nt: TGCAGCGTTAACAAGCGGACAGGAAGGTACGAGCAGTACTTC

clone_size: .
d_call: .
j_call: TRBJ2-1
v_call: TRBV5-4
cdr3_aa: CASSSGLPNEQFF
cdr3_nt: TGTGCCAGCAGCTCCGGACTACCCAATGAGCAGTTCTTC

clone_size: .
d_call: .
j_call: TRBJ1-1
v_call: TRBV13
cdr3_aa: CASSFLGGNTEAFF
cdr3_nt: TGTGCCAGCAGCTTTTTAGGGGGGAACACTGAAGCTTTCTTT

clone_size: .
d_call: .
j_call: TRBJ1-1
v_call: TRBV6-5
cdr3_aa: CASSWGRKNTEAFF
cdr3_nt: TGTGCCAGCAGTTGGGGGCGGAAGAACACTGAAGCTTTCTTT

clone_size: .
d_call: TRBD1
j_call: TRBJ2-2
v_call: TRBV6-4
cdr3_aa: CASSDGTENTGELFF
cdr3_nt: TGTGCCAGCAGTGACGGGACAGAAAATACCGGGGAGCTGTTTTTT

clone_size: .
d_call: .
j_call: TRBJ2-7
v_call: TRBV5-1
cdr3_aa: CASSPDAASYEQYF
cdr3_nt: TGCGCCAGCAGCCCGGACGCTGCTTCCTACGAGCAGTACTTC

clone_size: .
d_call: TRBD2
j_call: TRBJ2-1
v_call: TRBV5-7
cdr3_aa: CASSSGLAGGANNEQFF
cdr3_nt: TGTGCCAGCAGCTCCGGACTAGCGGGAGGAGCTAACAATGAGCAGTTCTTC

clone_size: .
d_call: .
j_call: TRBJ1-1
v_call: TRBV4-1
cdr3_aa: CASSRGRDLTEAFF
cdr3_nt: TGCGCCAGCAGCCGGGGCAGGGACTTAACTGAAGCTTTCTTT

clone_size: few
d_call: TRBD1
j_call: TRBJ1-2
v_call: TRBV6-5
cdr3_aa: CASRQGAYGYTF
cdr3_nt: TGTGCCAGCAGACAGGGGGCCTATGGCTACACCTTC

clone_size: .
d_call: .
j_call: TRBJ1-2
v_call: TRBV19
cdr3_aa: CASSIAPGNYGYTF
cdr3_nt: TGTGCCAGTAGTATAGCGCCGGGAAACTATGGCTACACCTTC

clone_size: .
d_call: TRBD2
j_call: TRBJ2-3
v_call: TRBV5-1
cdr3_aa: CASSWGLAGGKPSTDTQYF
cdr3_nt: TGCGCCAGCAGCTGGGGACTAGCGGGAGGGAAGCCTAGCACAGATACGCAGTATTTT

clone_size: .
d_call: .
j_call: TRBJ2-1
v_call: TRBV7-8
cdr3_aa: CASSLGRDLYEQFF
cdr3_nt: TGTGCCAGCAGCTTAGGGCGGGATCTCTATGAGCAGTTCTTC

clone_size: once
d_call: TRBD1
j_call: TRBJ1-4
v_call: TRBV5-1
cdr3_aa: CASSLVSGGEKLFF
cdr3_nt: TGCGCCAGCAGCTTGGTTTCAGGGGGTGAAAAACTGTTTTTT

clone_size: once
d_call: TRBD1
j_call: TRBJ2-5
v_call: TRBV9
cdr3_aa: CASSAARGLRETQYF
cdr3_nt: TGTGCCAGCAGCGCCGCCAGGGGGCTGCGAGAGACCCAGTACTTC

clone_size: .
d_call: .
j_call: TRBJ2-1
v_call: TRBV29-1
cdr3_aa: CSVGGEGVFYNEQFF
cdr3_nt: TGCAGCGTTGGGGGTGAAGGGGTATTCTACAATGAGCAGTTCTTC

clone_size: .
d_call: .
j_call: TRBJ1-1
v_call: TRBV5-1
cdr3_aa: CASSLAVNTEAFF
cdr3_nt: TGCGCCAGCAGCTTGGCAGTGAACACTGAAGCTTTCTTT

clone_size: .
d_call: .
j_call: TRBJ1-3
v_call: TRBV15
cdr3_aa: CATSAGSPGRTGNTIYF
cdr3_nt: TGTGCCACCAGCGCTGGTAGTCCAGGGAGAACTGGAAACACCATATATTTT

clone_size: .
d_call: .
j_call: TRBJ2-5
v_call: TRBV7-8
cdr3_aa: CASSTGRGQETQYF
cdr3_nt: TGTGCCAGCAGCACCGGACGGGGACAAGAGACCCAGTACTTC

clone_size: .
d_call: .
j_call: TRBJ1-1
v_call: TRBV6-5
cdr3_aa: CASSYSAGLNTEAFF
cdr3_nt: TGTGCCAGCAGTTACTCGGCAGGCCTAAACACTGAAGCTTTCTTT

clone_size: few
d_call: .
j_call: TRBJ1-1
v_call: TRBV5-4
cdr3_aa: CASSLKGVNTEAFF
cdr3_nt: TGTGCCAGCAGCTTGAAGGGGGTGAACACTGAAGCTTTCTTT

clone_size: .
d_call: .
j_call: TRBJ1-1
v_call: TRBV30
cdr3_aa: CAWTWGDTEAFF
cdr3_nt: TGTGCCTGGACTTGGGGGGACACTGAAGCTTTCTTT

clone_size: .
d_call: TRBD1
j_call: TRBJ1-5
v_call: TRBV6-1
cdr3_aa: CASSGQGEGPQHF
cdr3_nt: TGTGCCAGCAGTGGACAGGGAGAGGGGCCCCAGCATTTT

clone_size: .
d_call: .
j_call: TRBJ1-3
v_call: TRBV15
cdr3_aa: CATSRDRAGAGNTIYF
cdr3_nt: TGTGCCACCAGCAGAGACAGAGCAGGGGCTGGAAACACCATATATTTT

clone_size: .
d_call: TRBD1
j_call: TRBJ1-1
v_call: TRBV11-2
cdr3_aa: CASSFPGQGGTEAFF
cdr3_nt: TGTGCCAGCAGCTTTCCGGGACAGGGAGGAACTGAAGCTTTCTTT

clone_size: .
d_call: .
j_call: TRBJ1-4
v_call: TRBV5-6
cdr3_aa: CASSWTLLREKLFF
cdr3_nt: TGTGCCAGCAGCTGGACACTCCTGAGGGAAAAACTGTTTTTT

clone_size: .
d_call: .
j_call: TRBJ2-7
v_call: TRBV5-4
cdr3_aa: CASSPSPSRSAYEQYF
cdr3_nt: TGTGCCAGCAGCCCCTCACCTAGTCGATCCGCCTACGAGCAGTACTTC

clone_size: .
d_call: .
j_call: TRBJ2-1
v_call: TRBV5-1
cdr3_aa: CASSSIGGGDNEQFF
cdr3_nt: TGCGCCAGCAGCTCTATAGGGGGAGGGGACAATGAGCAGTTCTTC

clone_size: .
d_call: .
j_call: TRBJ1-1
v_call: TRBV7-9
cdr3_aa: CASSLAVSGFTEAFF
cdr3_nt: TGTGCCAGCAGCTTAGCCGTTTCGGGATTCACTGAAGCTTTCTTT

clone_size: .
d_call: .
j_call: TRBJ1-1
v_call: TRBV15
cdr3_aa: CATSRIHPGHPEAFF
cdr3_nt: TGTGCCACCAGCAGAATACACCCCGGTCACCCTGAAGCTTTCTTT

clone_size: .
d_call: .
j_call: TRBJ2-7
v_call: TRBV7-8
cdr3_aa: CASSLRLGSSSYEQYF
cdr3_nt: TGTGCCAGCAGCTTAAGGCTAGGGTCCAGCTCCTACGAGCAGTACTTC

clone_size: few
d_call: .
j_call: TRBJ2-5
v_call: TRBV27
cdr3_aa: CATGPSQETQYF
cdr3_nt: TGTGCCACCGGCCCCTCTCAAGAGACCCAGTACTTC

clone_size: .
d_call: .
j_call: TRBJ2-2
v_call: TRBV19
cdr3_aa: CASSRTGANTGELFF
cdr3_nt: TGTGCCAGTAGTAGGACGGGCGCGAACACCGGGGAGCTGTTTTTT

clone_size: .
d_call: .
j_call: TRBJ1-2
v_call: TRBV4-3
cdr3_aa: CASSQDRADRYGYTF
cdr3_nt: TGCGCCAGCAGCCAAGATCGGGCAGACCGCTATGGCTACACCTTC

clone_size: .
d_call: TRBD1
j_call: TRBJ1-1
v_call: TRBV6-1
cdr3_aa: CASSEATGTGISFF
cdr3_nt: TGTGCCAGCAGTGAAGCAACCGGGACAGGGATTTCTTTCTTT

clone_size: .
d_call: .
j_call: TRBJ2-2
v_call: TRBV9
cdr3_aa: CASSVGGSGTGELFF
cdr3_nt: TGTGCCAGCAGCGTAGGAGGGAGTGGGACCGGGGAGCTGTTTTTT

clone_size: .
d_call: .
j_call: TRBJ1-3
v_call: TRBV6-1
cdr3_aa: CASSEGNTIYF
cdr3_nt: TGTGCCAGCAGCGAAGGAAACACCATATATTTT

clone_size: .
d_call: .
j_call: TRBJ2-7
v_call: TRBV6-5
cdr3_aa: CASSYGGGSGEQYF
cdr3_nt: TGTGCCAGCAGTTACGGGGGCGGGAGTGGCGAGCAGTACTTC

clone_size: .
d_call: TRBD2
j_call: TRBJ2-2
v_call: TRBV6-6
cdr3_aa: CASIPQTSGTPEELFF
cdr3_nt: TGTGCCAGCATTCCCCAGACTAGCGGGACGCCCGAGGAGCTGTTTTTT

clone_size: .
d_call: .
j_call: TRBJ1-1
v_call: TRBV7-9
cdr3_aa: CASTSGIRGNTEAFF
cdr3_nt: TGTGCCAGCACAAGCGGAATTAGGGGGAACACTGAAGCTTTCTTT

clone_size: .
d_call: TRBD1
j_call: TRBJ2-2
v_call: TRBV19
cdr3_aa: CASFPTGETGELFF
cdr3_nt: TGTGCCAGTTTTCCGACAGGGGAAACCGGGGAGCTGTTTTTT

clone_size: once
d_call: TRBD1
j_call: TRBJ1-2
v_call: TRBV7-6
cdr3_aa: CASSLTGTYGYTF
cdr3_nt: TGTGCCAGCAGCTTGACAGGGACCTATGGCTACACCTTC